A single sample gave rise to the 18 T cell receptor beta chains below, sequenced in a study of blood T cells in healthy people across ages. Using a J-beta primer mix together with a sample-barcoded 5' primer, a second PCR was run for about 6 to 12 cycles. One entry per CDR3 protein results from TCRdb running MiXCR on the 5' RACE reads. The sample lists under 800,000 distinct CDR3 sequences; around 20% were seen once. Source material: blood. These receptors were taken from a man aged 70-80 years in good health.

In this sample, this clonotype turned up a few times. One junction end does not reproduce the germline sequence, and a read error may be involved. This rearrangement joins TRBV28 to TRBJ2-1; D is perhaps TRBD2 (6 bases). CDR3 size: 15 residues. Germline V gives CDR1 MDHEN, CDR2 SYDVKM. The CDR3 DNA follows: TGTGCCAGCAGTTTTGAGAGGGCGGGGCAAGAGACCCAGTGCTTC. This codes for CASSFERAGQETQCF.

The chain is built from TRBV5-1 and TRBJ1-4, with a tentative D call TRBD1 (6 bases). V lost 4 bases, J lost 5 bases, and 15 bases lay in between. Germline CDR1 and CDR2: SGHRS and YFSETQ. This CDR3 has 15 amino acids. DNA of the CDR3: TGCGCCAGCAGCGGAACAGGGAACAACAATGAAAAACTGTTTTTT. This translates into CASSGTGNNNEKLFF.

The count of this clonotype is one. The chain employs TRBV2 and TRBJ2-7, with D maybe TRBD2 (6 bases). The germline V gene has CDR1 SNHLY and CDR2 FYNNEI. This CDR3 contains 14 residues. V lost 4 bases to trimming and J lost 3 bases, with 13 bases between them. As DNA, the CDR3 is TGTGCCAGCAGTGCGGCGAGGGGAGGCTACGAGCAGTACTTC. Encoded protein: CASSAARGGYEQYF.

This clonotype has just a few counts. This sequence joins TRBV15 and TRBJ1-4; no definite D call. CDR1 and CDR2 (germline): LNHNV, YYDKDF (reference sequence). This CDR3 is 15 amino acids long. V was cut by 0 bases and J by 6 bases, with 11 bases left in between. The CDR3 nucleotides are TGTGCCACCAGCAGAGATAATCGGCTGGATGAAAAACTGTTTTTT. As protein: CATSRDNRLDEKLFF.

This clonotype turned up a few times. The junction departs from the called germline gene at one end, perhaps through a read error. This chain links TRBV18 with TRBJ1-2, with D perhaps TRBD1 (5 bases). This CDR3 contains 15 residues. The germline V gene encodes CDR1 KGHSH and CDR2 LQKENI. CDR3 amino acids: CASSANRQSNYGHTF. CDR3 coding DNA: TGTGCCAGCTCGGCTAACAGGCAAAGTAACTATGGCCACACCTTC.

This clonotype was picked up a small number of times. The rearrangement uses TRBV20-1 and TRBJ2-3, with D perhaps TRBD1 or TRBD2 (6 bases each). Trimming stripped 6 bases from V and 2 bases from J, with 15 bases between. The CDR3 extends over 14 amino acids. Germline V gene sequence: CDR1 DFQATT, CDR2 SNEGSKA (reference sequence). CDR3 DNA: TGCAGTGCCACAGAAGGGGGGCCCACAGATACGCAGTATTTT. Translation: CSATEGGPTDTQYF.

On this clonotype itself: The junction departs from the called germline gene at one end, perhaps through a read error. This sequence joins TRBV20-1 and TRBJ2-2; a weak D match, TRBD2 (5 bases). The CDR3 is 13 residues long. In germline, CDR1 is DFQATT, CDR2 SNEGSKA (reference sequence). In DNA, the CDR3 is TGCAGTGCCCAGGACGGTAACACCGGGGAGCTGCTTTTT. As protein: CSAQDGNTGELLF.

The V gene is TRBV20-1, the J gene TRBJ1-4; tentative D call: TRBD1 (6 bases). The CDR3 has 16 amino acids. V lost 0 bases, J lost 4 bases, and 15 bases lay in between. Germline CDR1 reads DFQATT; CDR2 reads SNEGSKA (reference sequence). The CDR3 sequence is CSARDSVDRFNEKLFF. For the CDR3, the DNA is TGCAGTGCTAGAGACTCAGTCGACAGGTTTAATGAAAAACTGTTTTTT.

V usage is TRBV20-1 and J usage is TRBJ2-3, with a weak D call TRBD1 (5 bases). Germline CDR1 reads DFQATT; CDR2 reads SNEGSKA (reference sequence). This CDR3 comprises 16 residues. Trimming removed 7 bases at V and 8 bases at J, with 28 bases between. The CDR3 protein is CSVEDQSRGSASTQYF. The DNA for the CDR3 is TGCAGTGTAGAGGACCAATCAAGGGGTTCGGCATCTACGCAGTATTTT.

This clonotype showed up just a few times. V and J are TRBV5-8 and TRBJ2-5; D is unresolved. CDR3 length equals 12 residues. Trimming cost V 0 bases and J 7 bases, with 7 bases left between them. From germline, CDR1 is SGHTS and CDR2 YDEGEE. The CDR3 here is CASSLVLGTQYF. The CDR3 nucleotides read TGTGCCAGCAGCTTGGTTCTTGGGACCCAGTACTTC.

The chain joins TRBV14 to TRBJ2-7; TRBD2 aligns across 8 bases. The CDR3 is 15 residues long. Germline trimming cut 5 bases from V and 2 bases from J; bases unmatched to any gene: 8. The germline V gene has CDR1 SGHDN and CDR2 FVKESK. The CDR3 bases are TGTGCCAGCAGCGCTAGCGGGTACGAAACCTACGAGCAGTACTTC. Translated: CASSASGYETYEQYF.

With respect to this clonotype: The junction shows a germline mismatch at one end, possibly a read error. This chain connects TRBV28 to TRBJ2-3; 8 nucleotides match TRBD2. The CDR3 length is 16 residues. Germline CDR1 is MDHEN and CDR2 is SYDVKM. The CDR3 nucleotides read TGTGCCAGCAGTTTTATGGGCGGGAGGAGGTCAGATACACAGTATTTT. Protein: CASSFMGGRRSDTQYF.

The rearrangement uses TRBV5-5 and TRBJ2-3; 9 positions agree with TRBD2. Germline trimming cut 4 bases from V and 0 bases from J; bases unmatched to any gene: 6. The CDR3 totals 16 residues. Germline CDR1 and CDR2: SGHKS and YYEKEE (reference sequence). CDR3 nucleotides: TGTGCCAGCAGCATTCGACTAGCGGAAAGCACAGATACGCAGTATTTT. Residues: CASSIRLAESTDTQYF.

This clonotype was counted between two and nine times. The chain employs TRBV5-1 and TRBJ2-3, with 11 bases identical to TRBD2. This CDR3 contains 14 residues. Germline CDR1 SGHRS, CDR2 YFSETQ. Trimming removed 4 bases from V and 5 bases from J; junction bases left unmatched: 3. In nucleotides, the CDR3 is TGCGCCAGCAGCACTAGCGGGAGCGAAGATACGCAGTATTTT. The encoded protein is CASSTSGSEDTQYF.

This clonotype appeared a few times. J is TRBJ2-5 and V is TRBV12-3 or TRBV12-4; 7 bases agree with TRBD1. Losses at the gene ends were 6 bases for V and 6 bases for J; bases not matched to a gene: 13. This CDR3 has 15 amino acids. In DNA form, the CDR3 reads TGTGCCAGCAGCAGGGGGACAGTCAAGGTTCAGACCCAGTACTTC. This translates into CASSRGTVKVQTQYF.

V usage is TRBV4-2 and J usage is TRBJ2-7; TRBD2 might be the D (6 bases). V shed 0 bases and J shed 9 bases, with 21 bases lying between them. The CDR3 consists of 16 residues. CDR1 LGHNA and CDR2 YNFKEQ come from the germline V gene. As DNA, the CDR3 is TGTGCCAGCAGCCAAGACCCATCAGGAGGGGTGATGAGGCAGTACTTC. As protein: CASSQDPSGGVMRQYF.

The rearrangement uses TRBV7-8 and TRBJ2-1; 7 bases line up with TRBD1. The CDR3 consists of 13 residues. Germline V gene sequence: CDR1 SGHVS, CDR2 FQNEAQ. The trim removed 4 bases at V and 9 bases at J, leaving 6 bases unmatched. CDR3 in DNA: TGTGCCAGCAGCTCCACAGGGGCCCGTGAGCAGTTCTTC. Protein sequence: CASSSTGAREQFF.

V and J are TRBV14 and TRBJ2-1; TRBD2 aligns across 8 bases. V lost 4 bases, J lost 3 bases, and 11 bases stayed unmatched. Germline CDR1 and CDR2: SGHDN and FVKESK. The CDR3 extends over 17 amino acids. The CDR3 reads CASSPLSSGPYYNEQFF. The CDR3 DNA reads as TGTGCCAGCAGCCCTTTGTCTAGCGGGCCTTACTACAATGAGCAGTTCTTC.